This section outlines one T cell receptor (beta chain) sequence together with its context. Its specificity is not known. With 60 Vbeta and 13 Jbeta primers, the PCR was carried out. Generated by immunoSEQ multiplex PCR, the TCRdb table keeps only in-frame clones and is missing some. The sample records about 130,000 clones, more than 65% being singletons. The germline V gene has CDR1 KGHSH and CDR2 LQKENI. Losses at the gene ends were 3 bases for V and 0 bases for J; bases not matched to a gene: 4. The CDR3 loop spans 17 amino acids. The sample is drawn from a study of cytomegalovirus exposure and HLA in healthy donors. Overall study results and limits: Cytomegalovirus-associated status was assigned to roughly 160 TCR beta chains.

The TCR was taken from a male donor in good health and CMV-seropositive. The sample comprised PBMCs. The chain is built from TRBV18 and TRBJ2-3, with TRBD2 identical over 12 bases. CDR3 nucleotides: TGTGCCAGCTCACCCCGCGGACTAGCGGGGAGCACAGATACGCAGTATTTT. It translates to CASSPRGLAGSTDTQYF. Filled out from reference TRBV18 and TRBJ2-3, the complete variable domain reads NAGVMQNPRHLVRRRGQEARLRCSPMKGHSHVYWYRQLPEEGLKFMVYLQKENIIDESGMPKERFSAEFPKEGPSILRIQQVVRGDSAAYFCASSPRGLAGSTDTQYFGPGTRLTVL.